These 23 T cell receptor beta chains share one sample of origin, sequenced in a study of T cells in tumors after PD-1 blockade (dated by TCRdb to about 2019). To prepare the library, the immunoSEQ multiplex PCR assay was applied. The table comes from immuneACCESS by way of TCRdb, which keeps in-frame sequences with V and J called. Part of the clones is missing from these tables; in studies checked, under half for an unresolved V gene and the rest for unknown reasons. For this sample there are approximately 47,000 clones; over 70% appear just once. The top ten constitute about 3.8% of the sample. Per the publication, the time point label means: before anti-PD-1 therapy. The sequences come from PBMCs, collected before anti-PD-1 treatment. Every receptor here comes from a human donor with basal cell carcinoma.

The chain joins TRBV5-1 to TRBJ1-1, with TRBD1 as a possible D gene (6 bases). CDR1 and CDR2 (germline): SGHRS, YFSETQ. V was clipped by 1 base and J by 10 bases, with 14 bases between them. The CDR3 covers 13 residues. The CDR3 region is CASSLSGVPRAFF. As DNA, the CDR3 is TGCGCCAGCAGCTTGTCAGGGGTCCCAAGAGCTTTCTTT.

The V and J genes are TRBV28 and TRBJ1-4, with D tentatively TRBD1 (5 bases). The CDR3 extends over 16 amino acids. The germline CDR1 and CDR2 sequences are MDHEN and SYDVKM. Trimming stripped 3 bases from V and 8 bases from J, with 19 bases between. The CDR3 sequence is CASSFPLGGNREKLFF. The CDR3, as DNA: TGTGCCAGCAGTTTCCCCTTGGGGGGGAATAGAGAAAAACTGTTTTTT.

The rearrangement joins TRBV5-8 to TRBJ1-4; TRBD1 agrees at 9 bases. V shed 0 bases, J shed 5 bases, and the junction held 8 bases outside the gene matches. This CDR3 region has 17 residues. CDR1 is SGHTS and CDR2 is YDEGEE in the germline V gene. The CDR3 DNA follows: TGTGCCAGCAGCTTGGAACAGGGGGCGCAGATAAATGAAAAACTGTTTTTT. The encoded protein is CASSLEQGAQINEKLFF.

This chain uses TRBV3-1 (or the pseudogene TRBV3-2) with TRBJ2-5, with TRBD1 as a possible D gene (6 bases). CDR1 is LGHDT, CDR2 YNNKEL, per germline (reference sequence). This CDR3 has 15 amino acids. Trimming left V 1 base short and J 1 base short, with 10 bases between. The DNA for the CDR3 is TGTGCCAGCAGCCAAGCCGGGACAAGCCAAGAGACCCAGTACTTC. As protein: CASSQAGTSQETQYF.

This clone has just a few counts. The chain is built from TRBV7-8 and TRBJ1-3, with D unclear. Germline CDR1 SGHVS, CDR2 FQNEAQ. CDR3 length equals 16 residues. V lost 1 base, J lost 1 base, and 11 bases lay in between. CDR3 sequence (DNA): TGTGCCAGCAGCTTAGTACGGATACTATCTGGAAACACCATATATTTT. Its protein product is CASSLVRILSGNTIYF.

This rearrangement joins TRBV30 to TRBJ1-1, with no clear D. The germline V gene has CDR1 GTSNPN and CDR2 SVGIG (reference sequence). CDR3 length: 13 residues. Trimming took 2 bases from V and 1 from J, leaving 8 bases between them. Written as DNA, the CDR3 is TGTGCCTGGAGTCCACGACGGAACACTGAAGCTTTCTTT. It yields the protein CAWSPRRNTEAFF.

V is TRBV6-4 and J is TRBJ2-1, with TRBD2 matching over 12 bases. Losses at the gene ends were 0 bases for V and 9 bases for J; bases not matched to a gene: 6. This CDR3 spans 16 amino acids. Germline lookup yields CDR1 MRHNA and CDR2 SNTAGT. In DNA form, the CDR3 reads TGTGCCAGCAGTGACTCCCGGGGACTAGCGGGTGGTGAGCAGTTCTTC. Protein product: CASSDSRGLAGGEQFF.

The CDR3 protein is CSVASSSYNEQFF. The CDR3 coding sequence is TGCAGCGTTGCATCCAGCTCCTACAATGAGCAGTTCTTC. The V and J genes are TRBV29-1 and TRBJ2-1; D is unresolved. V was cut by 4 bases and J by 0 bases, with 7 bases left in between. The CDR3 spans 13 residues. Germline-derived CDR1 and CDR2 are SQVTM and ANQGSEA.

J is TRBJ2-7 and V is TRBV10-1, with D possibly being TRBD1 or TRBD2 (5 bases each). This CDR3 contains 14 residues. V gave up 2 bases and J gave up 4 bases, with 12 bases separating them. Germline CDR1 reads WNHNN; CDR2 reads SYGVQD (reference sequence). In DNA form, the CDR3 reads TGCGCCAGCAGTGAGACCGGGACCAGGTACGAGCAGTACTTC. This codes for CASSETGTRYEQYF.

This chain connects TRBV6-2 or TRBV6-3 to TRBJ2-7; 13 bases align to TRBD2. The length of the CDR3 is 15 residues. V gave up 2 bases and J gave up 5 bases; unmatched junction bases: 3. Germline V gene data show CDR1 as MNHEY and CDR2 as SVGEGT. The CDR3 protein is CASSYRGTSGNEQYF. Here the CDR3 DNA reads TGTGCCAGCAGTTACCGCGGGACTAGCGGGAACGAGCAGTACTTC.

The chain has TRBV14 and TRBJ2-5; the D gene could be TRBD1 or TRBD2 (6 bases each). The CDR3 sequence is 16 residues long. From germline, CDR1 is SGHDN and CDR2 FVKESK. Trimming stripped 5 bases from V and 3 bases from J, with 19 bases between. The CDR3 sequence is CASSYLLRGAEETQYF. CDR3 bases: TGTGCCAGCAGCTATTTACTGAGGGGGGCAGAAGAGACCCAGTACTTC. The whole variable domain, remainder taken from reference TRBV14 and TRBJ2-5, is EAGVTQFPSHSVIEKGQTVTLRCDPISGHDNLYWYRRVMGKEIKFLLHFVKESKQDESGMPNNRFLAERTGGTYSTLKVQPAELEDSGVYFCASSYLLRGAEETQYFGPGTRLLVL.

This sequence joins TRBV27 and TRBJ2-7; 10 bases match TRBD2. Germline-derived CDR1 and CDR2 are MNHEY and SMNVEV (reference sequence). V lost 3 bases, J lost 4 bases, and 6 bases stayed unmatched. The CDR3 extends over 15 amino acids. The CDR3 DNA reads TGTGCCAGCAGTTTTAGCGGGGGGCCCCGTTACGAGCAGTACTTC. Its translation: CASSFSGGPRYEQYF.

This clone was counted a single time. The chain recombines TRBV29-1 with TRBJ2-2; no definite D call. Germline V gene data show CDR1 as SQVTM and CDR2 as ANQGSEA. This CDR3 spans 11 amino acids. V lost 4 bases to trimming and J lost 6 bases, with 6 bases between them. For the CDR3, the DNA is TGCAGCGTTGGAAGCCCCGGGGAGCTGTTTTTT. This encodes CSVGSPGELFF.

The chain combines TRBV7-2 with TRBJ1-2; D is uncertain. The CDR3 extends over 12 amino acids. Between the trimmed V and J ends, which lost 5 bases and 8 bases, there was a span of 12 bases. Looked up from germline, CDR1 is SGHTA and CDR2 is FQGNSA. This chain's CDR3 is CASSPSMKGYTF. The CDR3 nucleotides are TGTGCCAGCAGCCCATCGATGAAGGGCTACACCTTC.

V gene TRBV4-1 combines with J gene TRBJ2-1; no firm D call. The CDR3 runs to 19 residues. Trimming left V 0 bases short and J 1 base short, with 19 bases between. From germline, CDR1 is MGHRA and CDR2 YSYEKL. CDR3 region: CASSQDTPKSVGSYNEQFF. DNA of the CDR3: TGCGCCAGCAGCCAAGATACGCCAAAGTCGGTGGGTTCCTACAATGAGCAGTTCTTC.

The gene calls are TRBV20-1 and TRBJ1-1; D is ambiguous. Trimming stripped 3 bases from V and 1 base from J, with 9 bases between. The CDR3 loop spans 13 amino acids. Germline V gene data show CDR1 as DFQATT and CDR2 as SNEGSKA (reference sequence). In nucleotides, the CDR3 is TGCAGTGCTAGTTCTGACCGGAACACTGAAGCTTTCTTT. It translates to CSASSDRNTEAFF.

This rearrangement joins TRBV20-1 to TRBJ1-1, with D uncertain. The CDR3 consists of 11 residues. Germline V CDR1 and CDR2: DFQATT, SNEGSKA (reference sequence). V lost 5 bases and J 1 base, leaving 5 bases between the germline ends. The CDR3 region has the DNA TGCAGTGCTCCGAGGAACACTGAAGCTTTCTTT. Protein sequence: CSAPRNTEAFF.

The genes are TRBV5-1 and TRBJ2-7; D remains ambiguous. Trimming left V 5 bases short and J 0 bases short, with 12 bases between. The germline gives CDR1 SGHRS, CDR2 YFSETQ. The CDR3 consists of 14 residues. CDR3 nucleotide sequence: TGCGCCAGCAGTTCTGGGTTGGACTCCTACGAGCAGTACTTC. Translated, it gives CASSSGLDSYEQYF.

V and J are TRBV5-1 and TRBJ1-3, with D unclear. Trimming removed 0 bases at V and 3 bases at J, with 10 bases between. Germline V lookup: CDR1 SGHRS, CDR2 YFSETQ. CDR3 length equals 15 residues. Here the CDR3 reads CASSLEPAIGNTIYF. The CDR3 region has the DNA TGCGCCAGCAGCTTGGAGCCTGCGATTGGAAACACCATATATTTT.

This clone was counted only a few times. The gene calls are TRBV11-1 and TRBJ1-5; D is unclear. There are 13 residues in the CDR3. The ends were cut back, 3 bases at V and 1 base at J, with 4 bases in the middle. Germline loops: CDR1 SGHAT, CDR2 FQDESV (reference sequence). Here the CDR3 DNA reads TGTGCCAGCAGCTTGGACAGCAATCAGCCCCAGCATTTT. This gives the protein CASSLDSNQPQHF.

This clone has only one observation. This chain joins TRBV7-9 and TRBJ1-3, with 10 bases fitting TRBD1. CDR1 is SEHNR and CDR2 is FQNEAQ in the germline V gene (reference sequence). V lost 1 base, J lost 0 bases, and 9 bases stayed unmatched. The CDR3 runs 19 residues. The CDR3 DNA reads as TGTGCCAGCAGCTTAGGAGGCCCCCGGGACAGGGGCTCTGGAAACACCATATATTTT. Protein product: CASSLGGPRDRGSGNTIYF.

This clone is a singleton in its sample. The V and J genes are TRBV11-1 and TRBJ2-6; D remains unclear. CDR3 length: 18 residues. V lost 0 bases, J lost 0 bases, and 12 bases lay in between. Germline-derived CDR1 and CDR2 are SGHAT and FQDESV (reference sequence). CDR3: CASSLAEGRSSGANVLTF. CDR3 sequence (DNA): TGTGCCAGCAGCTTAGCGGAAGGCCGAAGCTCTGGGGCCAACGTCCTGACTTTC.

This clone was seen just once. The chain is built from TRBV7-9 and TRBJ2-6, with D possibly TRBD2 on 5 matching bases. The CDR3 runs 17 residues. Germline CDR1 reads SEHNR; CDR2 reads FQNEAQ (reference sequence). The germline V and J ends were trimmed by 11 bases and 0 bases, with 20 bases remaining between them. The CDR3 is CACRGERRASGANVLTF. DNA for the CDR3: TGTGCCTGCCGGGGTGAACGTCGGGCCTCTGGGGCCAACGTCCTGACTTTC.